This is a list of T cell receptor beta chains from one sample in a study of identical twins. MiXCR was run by TCRdb on the 5' RACE reads, yielding one entry per CDR3 protein. The sample includes fewer than 450,000 distinct CDR3 sequences, approximately 9.1% seen only once; the top ten take 7.5% to 9.5%. Sequencing was performed on naive T cells sorted from blood. These receptors originate from a woman aged 45-65 years in good health. The CDR3 runs from the conserved cysteine through the conserved F or W. The D gene is left open where the match is weak. Some rows have no size entry. The others give once, few or many, or a class for an expanded clone.

clone size,J gene,D gene,V gene,CDR3 DNA,CDR3 protein
few,TRBJ2-2,-,TRBV12-2,TGTGCACCACGCTGGAACCCCACCGGGGAGCTGTTTTTT,CAPRWNPTGELFF
few,TRBJ2-7,TRBD2,TRBV6-5,TGTGCCAGCTATGGGACTAGCGGAAGTTACGAGCAGTACTTC,CASYGTSGSYEQYF
many,TRBJ2-5,-,TRBV7-9,TGTGCCAGCAGCTTTTATCTGACAGGAAGACTACAAGAGACCCAGTACTTC,CASSFYLTGRLQETQYF
-,TRBJ2-1,TRBD2,TRBV9,TGTGCCAGCAGCCTGAGGAGCGGGAGGGAGTTAGGTGAGCAGTTCTTC,CASSLRSGRELGEQFF
few,TRBJ1-2,-,TRBV12-3/TRBV12-4,TGTGCCAGCAGCCGAAACTATGGCTACACCTTC,CASSRNYGYTF
many,TRBJ2-4,TRBD2,TRBV12-3/TRBV12-4,TGTGCCAGCAGCACCCTCGGCGGGAGTAGGAACATTCAGTACTTC,CASSTLGGSRNIQYF
few,TRBJ2-1,-,TRBV7-9,TGTGCCAGCAGCTTAGAAGCTAGGATGAATGAGCAGTTCTTC,CASSLEARMNEQFF
-,TRBJ2-7,-,TRBV6-5,TGTGCCAGCAGTATCCAGCCCTCCTACGAGCAGTACTTC,CASSIQPSYEQYF
few,TRBJ2-7,TRBD2,TRBV6-5,TGTGCCAGCAGTTACTCGTCCCCGAGACTAGCTCACTACGAGCAGTACTTC,CASSYSSPRLAHYEQYF
many,TRBJ2-1,TRBD2,TRBV28,TGTGCCAGCAGTTTATCCCGGACTAGCGGTCCACCCTTC,CASSLSRTSGPPF
many,TRBJ2-2,-,TRBV7-9,TGTGCCAGCAGCTCTACCAAGGACCACCCCACCGGGGAGCTGTTTTTT,CASSSTKDHPTGELFF
-,TRBJ2-1,-,TRBV6-5,TGTGCCAGCAGTCCGGGCCGGTCAGATGAGCAGTTCTTC,CASSPGRSDEQFF
few,TRBJ2-2,TRBD2,TRBV3-1,TGTGCCAGCAGCCCTATCGCCGGGACTAGCGGGAATCGGGACACCGGGGAGCTGTTTTTT,CASSPIAGTSGNRDTGELFF
many,TRBJ2-1,TRBD1,TRBV18,TGTGCCAGCTCACCCCCAATCACAGGGGACAGATGGAATGAGCAGTTCTTC,CASSPPITGDRWNEQFF
few,TRBJ2-1,-,TRBV12-3/TRBV12-4,TGTGCCAGCTGCACGGGTAGCGGAACCTACAATGAGCAGTTCTTC,CASCTGSGTYNEQFF
few,TRBJ2-3,-,TRBV20-1,TGCAGTGCTAGAGATGAGGATAGAGGAAACACAGATACGCAGTATTTT,CSARDEDRGNTDTQYF
few,TRBJ1-2,-,TRBV5-1,TGCGCCAGCAGCTTGGAGTGGGAGATCTATGGCTACACCTTC,CASSLEWEIYGYTF
few,TRBJ2-2,-,TRBV12-3/TRBV12-4,TGTGCCAGCAGGATCACCGGGGAGCTGTTTTTT,CASRITGELFF
-,TRBJ2-3,-,TRBV7-9,TGTGCCAGCAGCTTAGCGCTAGCACACACAGATACGCAGTATTTT,CASSLALAHTDTQYF
many,TRBJ2-1,TRBD2,TRBV12-3/TRBV12-4,TGTGCCAGCAGTTTGGTTTTGGCTAGCGGGAGGGACAATGAGCAGTTCTTC,CASSLVLASGRDNEQFF
few,TRBJ1-4,TRBD1,TRBV10-3,TGTGCCATCAGTGCCCTGGACAGGACTCATGAAAAACTGTTTTTT,CAISALDRTHEKLFF
few,TRBJ2-1,-,TRBV5-1,TGCGCCAGCAGCGTAATTAGCGCTGAGCAGTTCTTC,CASSVISAEQFF
-,TRBJ2-3,-,TRBV20-1,TGCAGTGCTAGTAGACAGGGCACAGATACGCAGTATTTT,CSASRQGTDTQYF
-,TRBJ2-7,TRBD2,TRBV29-1,TGCAGCGTTGGGGAGCGGGGAGTTTCCTACGAGCAGTACTTC,CSVGERGVSYEQYF
-,TRBJ1-4,TRBD1,TRBV27,TGTGCCAGCAGTATCGGACAGGGGGCTAATGAAAAACTGTTTTTT,CASSIGQGANEKLFF
many,TRBJ1-6,TRBD1,TRBV4-1,TGCGCCAGCAGCGTACCACAGGGGGCTTTGGTTCCCCTCCACTTT,CASSVPQGALVPLHF
many,TRBJ1-5,-,TRBV6-1,TGTGCCAGCAATCGTCAGCCCCAGCATTTT,CASNRQPQHF
-,TRBJ2-5,TRBD2,TRBV12-3/TRBV12-4,TGTGCCAGCAGCCGAGCGGGGCAAGAGACCCAGTACTTC,CASSRAGQETQYF
many,TRBJ2-3,-,TRBV29-1,TGCAGCGTTGATGGACAACCCTTGGATACGCAGTATTTT,CSVDGQPLDTQYF
many,TRBJ2-1,TRBD2,TRBV20-1,TGCAGGGCGACTAGCGGGAGGTCCTACAATGAGCAGTTCTTC,CRATSGRSYNEQFF
many,TRBJ2-1,-,TRBV7-9,TGTGCCAGCAGCCCTAACCACTTAAATGAGCAGTTCTTC,CASSPNHLNEQFF
-,TRBJ2-1,-,TRBV18,TGTGCCAGCTCACCACTGGCCGGGTCGAGCTCCTACAATGAGCAGTTCTTC,CASSPLAGSSSYNEQFF
many,TRBJ2-3,-,TRBV6-2/TRBV6-3,TGTGCCAGCAGTCGATACAGGGACACGCAGTATTTT,CASSRYRDTQYF
-,TRBJ2-1,-,TRBV4-1,TGCGCCAGCAGCCCCCTCGGGACCACATACAATGAGCAGTTCTTC,CASSPLGTTYNEQFF
-,TRBJ2-2,-,TRBV7-6,TGTGCCAGCAGCTTAGGACTCGCCGGGGAGCTGTTTTTT,CASSLGLAGELFF
few,TRBJ1-2,-,TRBV4-1,TGCGCCAGCAGCCAAGTCCAGTCAAGGGATGGCTACACCTTC,CASSQVQSRDGYTF
few,TRBJ2-1,-,TRBV11-3,TGTGCCAGCAGCCCCGGGGGCGGGACTGAGCAGTTCTTC,CASSPGGGTEQFF
many,TRBJ1-1,TRBD1,TRBV5-1,TGCGCCAGCAGCTTGGCTAGGGGGCCCGTGAACACTGAAGCTTTCTTT,CASSLARGPVNTEAFF
few,TRBJ2-5,TRBD1,TRBV5-1,TGCGCCAGCAGCTTGGACGGGACAGGGGCAGAGACCCAGTACTTC,CASSLDGTGAETQYF
-,TRBJ2-7,TRBD2,TRBV20-1,TGCAGTGCTAGAGTGGCGTTCGGCGGGAGGACCTACGAGCAGTACTTC,CSARVAFGGRTYEQYF
few,TRBJ2-3,TRBD1,TRBV11-2,TGTGCCAGCAGCCGTAGCCGGACAGGGAGTGGAGATACGCAGTATTTT,CASSRSRTGSGDTQYF
many,TRBJ1-3,TRBD1,TRBV10-3,TGTGCCATACGGACAGGGGCGGGAAACACCATATATTTT,CAIRTGAGNTIYF
few,TRBJ1-1,TRBD1,TRBV5-6,TGTGCCAGCAGCTCGACGGACAGGGGGCATGGTAACACTGAAGCTTTCTTT,CASSSTDRGHGNTEAFF
-,TRBJ1-2,-,TRBV5-1,TGCGCCAGCAGCTTGGAGTTTCCGGGCCCCCTTTATGGCTACACCTTC,CASSLEFPGPLYGYTF
few,TRBJ2-1,TRBD2,TRBV11-3,TGTGCCAGCAGCCGACTAGCGGGAGGTATCTCCTACAATGAGCAGTTCTTC,CASSRLAGGISYNEQFF
many,TRBJ2-3,-,TRBV11-2,TGTGCCAGCAGCCCATTGATAAAGCGTTCTAGCACAGATACGCAGTATTTT,CASSPLIKRSSTDTQYF